This T cell receptor beta chain derives from a study of OX40 agonist ivuxolimab in advanced cancers. About the study: Recorded diagnoses for dose-escalation patients were hepatocellular carcinoma, melanoma, renal cell or head and neck cancer. Findings and caveats of the study: By week 6 at 0.1 to 3.0 mg/kg, blood CD4+ and CD8+ T cells had expanded clonally. Normalized expansion of T-cell clones was also low for some nonresponders.

Concerning this clone itself: What it recognizes is unknown.

Clones were sequenced by immunoSEQ multiplex PCR, and TCRdb holds only the in-frame ones, with some missing. The sample records approximately 80,000 clones, roughly 87% being singletons. The CDR3 loop spans 13 amino acids. Germline CDR1 and CDR2: MNHEY and SVGAGI. The V and J ends lost 0 bases and 2 bases respectively, with 2 bases between them. At cycle 4 day 1, cycle 7 day 1, and baseline, blood was sampled. The genes are TRBV6-5 and TRBJ1-3; unclear D gene. Here the sequenced sample was CD4+ or CD8+ T cells sorted from blood, taken in a trial of the OX40 agonist ivuxolimab. The receptor comes from an adult with an advanced solid tumor such as melanoma, head and neck, liver or kidney cancer. The CDR3 region is CASSYSAGNTIYF. The CDR3 region has the DNA TGTGCCAGCAGTTACTCTGCTGGAAACACCATATATTTT.